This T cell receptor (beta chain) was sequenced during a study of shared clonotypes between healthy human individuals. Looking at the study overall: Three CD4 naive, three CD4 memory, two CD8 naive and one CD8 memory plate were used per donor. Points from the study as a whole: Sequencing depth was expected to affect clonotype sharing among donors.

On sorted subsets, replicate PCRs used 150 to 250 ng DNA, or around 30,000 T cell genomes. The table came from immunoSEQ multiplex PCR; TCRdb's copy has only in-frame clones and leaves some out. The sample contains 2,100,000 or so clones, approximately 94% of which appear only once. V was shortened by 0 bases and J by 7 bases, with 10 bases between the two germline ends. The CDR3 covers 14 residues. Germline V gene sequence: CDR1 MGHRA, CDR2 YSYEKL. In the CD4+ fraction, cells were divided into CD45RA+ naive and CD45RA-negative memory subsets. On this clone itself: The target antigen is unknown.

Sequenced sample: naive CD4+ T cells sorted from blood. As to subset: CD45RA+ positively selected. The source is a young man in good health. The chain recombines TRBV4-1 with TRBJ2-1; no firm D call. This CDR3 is CASSQEVSRNEQFF. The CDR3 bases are TGCGCCAGCAGCCAAGAAGTTTCTAGGAATGAGCAGTTCTTC.